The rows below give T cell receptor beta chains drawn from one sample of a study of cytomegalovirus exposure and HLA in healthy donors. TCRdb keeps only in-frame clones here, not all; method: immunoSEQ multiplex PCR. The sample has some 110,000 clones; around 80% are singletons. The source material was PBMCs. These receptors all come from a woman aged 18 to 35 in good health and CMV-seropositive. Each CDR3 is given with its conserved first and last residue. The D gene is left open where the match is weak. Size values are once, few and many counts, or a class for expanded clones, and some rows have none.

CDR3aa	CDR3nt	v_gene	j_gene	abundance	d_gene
CASSYTSGRKEQYF	TGTGCCAGCAGTTACACTAGCGGGAGGAAAGAGCAGTACTTC	TRBV6-5	TRBJ2-7	once	TRBD2
CASSLKAIAGDEQYF	TGTGCCAGCAGTTTAAAAGCAATAGCGGGAGACGAGCAGTACTTC	TRBV27	TRBJ2-7	.	TRBD2
CASSPQTGAYLSYEQYF	TGCGCCAGCAGCCCCCAGACAGGGGCCTACCTCTCCTACGAGCAGTACTTC	TRBV4-1	TRBJ2-7	few	TRBD1
CASSLDRGAAAETQYF	TGCGCCAGCAGCTTGGATCGGGGTGCAGCCGCGGAGACCCAGTACTTC	TRBV5-1	TRBJ2-5	.	.
CASSRDRMTTKNIQYF	TGTGCCAGCAGCCGGGACAGGATGACGACCAAAAACATTCAGTACTTC	TRBV5-6	TRBJ2-4	.	TRBD1
CASSGGRLQETQYF	TGTGCCAGCAGTGGCGGGAGGCTCCAAGAGACCCAGTACTTC	TRBV6-1	TRBJ2-5	.	TRBD2
CASSLMDRSTDTQYF	TGTGCCAGCAGCTTGATGGACAGGAGCACAGATACGCAGTATTTT	TRBV5-6	TRBJ2-3	.	TRBD1
CASSAEYGTQYF	TGTGCCAGCAGTGCTGAGTATGGTACGCAGTATTTT	TRBV6-5	TRBJ2-3	few	.
CASSLYTTTNEKLFF	TGCGCCAGCAGCTTATACACGACAACTAATGAAAAACTGTTTTTT	TRBV5-1	TRBJ1-4	.	.
CASSYLGADGYTF	TGTGCCAGCAGTTACTTGGGGGCCGATGGCTACACCTTC	TRBV6-7	TRBJ1-2	.	.
CASSFRQMSSYEQYF	TGTGCCAGCAGCTTCCGACAGATGAGCTCCTACGAGCAGTACTTC	TRBV28	TRBJ2-7	.	.
CASSLMGGGDYGYTF	TGTGCCAGCAGCTTAATGGGAGGGGGTGACTATGGCTACACCTTC	TRBV7-3	TRBJ1-2	.	.
CASSESRELIYGYTF	TGCGCCAGCAGTGAGTCGAGGGAATTAATCTATGGCTACACCTTC	TRBV10-2	TRBJ1-2	.	.
CASSPRGSSGNTIYF	TGTGCCAGCAGCCCACGGGGGAGCTCTGGAAACACCATATATTTT	TRBV6-5	TRBJ1-3	.	.
CASSEHGAFF	TGTGCCAGCAGTGAACACGGGGCTTTCTTT	TRBV6-5	TRBJ1-1	.	.
CASSLRLPGQSPYEQYF	TGTGCCAGCAGCTTACGACTACCGGGACAGAGCCCTTACGAGCAGTACTTC	TRBV5-5	TRBJ2-7	.	TRBD1
CASSELGHKNEKLFF	TGTGCCAGCAGTGAATTGGGACATAAAAATGAAAAACTGTTTTTT	TRBV6-1	TRBJ1-4	.	.